This T cell receptor beta chain was identified during a study of blood T cell repertoires in COVID-19 (dated by TCRdb to 2018 to 2020). Broadly, across the study: The collaborator samples originated in the United States, Italy and Spain and spanned the acute and convalescent phases of COVID-19. The samples were drawn from the first 160 participants of the ongoing ImmuneRACE study and from 950 to 1,500 subjects provided by 6 global collaborators. A freely available public database, intended as a resource for researchers studying the immune response to SARS-CoV-2, is where the repertoires were released. Sample metadata almost always included a de-identified subject ID, COVID-19 status, age in years and sex. Deeply sampled blood TCRbeta repertoires from subjects exposed to, actively infected with, or recovered from COVID-19 were included in the dataset. The prospective study material was composed of cDNA or gDNA derived from T cells, B-cell-depleted T cells, or PBMCs. Where available, HLA class I and class II types were obtained from metadata supplied by the sample provider rather than from assay-based typing. The full study reports these points: The quantity of clinical and demographic metadata differed by source and by participant and was supplied without curation.

Concerning this clone itself: Its antigen has not been determined. No much larger clone is present one base from it, and per-base qualities are unavailable.

TCRbeta CDR3 regions were amplified from genomic DNA using the immunoSEQ Assay, a bias-controlled multiplex PCR. On the authors' methods: Nucleated cell counts per sample were estimated from amplification of reference gene primers within the assay. To quantify the absolute abundance of each unique TCRbeta CDR3 rearrangement, sequence reads were collapsed and filtered. Productive Simpson clonality was computed per sample as the square root of Simpson's diversity index over productive rearrangements. TCRdb re-hosts the immuneACCESS table, in-frame sequences only. Its copies lack some clones; in the studies checked, an unresolved V gene accounts for under half of them, and the cause for the rest is not known. V, J and clone size reflect that table, while D and trimming were determined from the DNA. The sample table contains 250,000 to 300,000 clones; only one count was recorded for 86% of them. The ten top clones hold around 2.9% of the sample.

Collaborating institutions collected whole blood in K2EDTA tubes following their own protocols. For TCRbeta analysis, collaborators shipped samples as frozen whole blood, isolated PBMCs, or DNA extracted from either of those sample types. The specimen was peripheral blood. This receptor was obtained from a woman in her 30s with active or convalescent COVID-19.

The CDR3 is CATRPSGGVHETQYF. The DNA is TGTGCCACCCGACCCTCCGGGGGGGTCCACGAGACCCAGTACTTC. This chain is built from TRBV6-5 and TRBJ2-5, and 8 junctional nucleotides match TRBD2. The CDR3 holds 15 amino acids from the cysteine to the phenylalanine. The DNA shown is the 45-base CDR3, in frame from base 1. Germline trimming: 10 bases from V, 5 bases from J; junction bases outside gene matches: 15. The germline V gene supplies CDR1 MNHEY and CDR2 SVGAGI.